Following are 2 T cell receptor beta chains from one sample sequenced in a study of T-cell reconstitution after alpha-beta-depleted transplantation in children. Unique molecular identifiers were used to barcode this TCRbeta library. TCRdb passed the PCR reads through MiXCR, listing each CDR3 protein once. The repertoire has hundreds of thousands of distinct CDR3 sequences, around 13% of them found once; the top ten carry 0.79%. The sequences come from PBMCs, collected before TCRalphabeta/CD19-depleted stem cell transplant. The receptors derive from a girl aged 2-10 years with congenital amegakaryocytic thrombocytopenia, due to receive a stem cell transplant.

V usage is TRBV5-1 and J usage is TRBJ1-2; no definite D call. V shed 0 bases and J shed 2 bases, with 8 bases lying between them. CDR3 length: 14 residues. CDR1 is SGHRS, CDR2 YFSETQ, per germline. The CDR3 is CASSLGWGNYGYTF. CDR3 coding DNA: TGCGCCAGCAGCTTGGGGTGGGGAAACTATGGCTACACCTTC.

This chain links TRBV4-2 with TRBJ2-6; 8 nucleotides align to TRBD1. Germline values: CDR1 LGHNA, CDR2 YNFKEQ. Germline trimming cut 4 bases from V and 0 bases from J; bases unmatched to any gene: 17. The CDR3 spans 21 residues. Here the CDR3 reads CASSRNRGQAFLSSGANVLTF. CDR3 nucleotide sequence: TGTGCCAGCAGCCGGAATAGGGGACAGGCGTTTTTAAGCTCTGGGGCCAACGTCCTGACTTTC.